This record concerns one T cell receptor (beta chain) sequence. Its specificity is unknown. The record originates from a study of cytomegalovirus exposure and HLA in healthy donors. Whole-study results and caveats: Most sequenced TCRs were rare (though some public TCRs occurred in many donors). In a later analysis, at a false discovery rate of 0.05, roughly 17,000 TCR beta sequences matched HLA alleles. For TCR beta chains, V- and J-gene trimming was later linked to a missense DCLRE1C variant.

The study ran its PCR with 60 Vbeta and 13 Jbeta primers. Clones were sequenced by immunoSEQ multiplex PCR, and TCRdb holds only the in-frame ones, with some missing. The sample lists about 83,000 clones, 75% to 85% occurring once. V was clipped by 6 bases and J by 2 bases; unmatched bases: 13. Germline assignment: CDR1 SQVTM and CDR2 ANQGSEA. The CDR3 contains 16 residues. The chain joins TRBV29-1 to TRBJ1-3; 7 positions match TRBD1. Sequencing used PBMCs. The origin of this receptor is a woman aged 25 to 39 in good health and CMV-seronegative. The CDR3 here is CSVSRGPPITGNTIYF. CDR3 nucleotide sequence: TGCAGCGTCTCAAGGGGGCCTCCAATAACTGGAAACACCATATATTTT.